This T cell receptor (beta chain) stems from a study of blood T cell repertoires in COVID-19 (dated by TCRdb to 2020 to 2021). About the investigation overall: Collaborator samples came from the United States, Italy and Spain and covered acute and convalescent phases of COVID-19. The prospective study material was composed of cDNA or gDNA derived from T cells, B-cell-depleted T cells, or PBMCs. The repertoires were made available in a free public database intended to serve as a resource for research on the immune response to SARS-CoV-2. The samples were drawn from the first 160 participants of the ongoing ImmuneRACE study and from some 1,300 subjects provided by 6 global collaborators. The dataset comprised deeply sampled blood TCRbeta repertoires from subjects exposed to, actively infected with, or recovered from COVID-19. Where HLA class I and class II types were available, the types were taken from metadata supplied by the sample provider, not from assay-based typing. Nearly every sample came with metadata listing a de-identified subject ID, COVID-19 status, age in years and sex.

TCRbeta CDR3 regions were amplified from genomic DNA by means of the immunoSEQ Assay, a bias-controlled multiplex PCR. In the original analysis: Nucleated cell counts per sample were estimated from amplification of reference gene primers within the assay. To quantify the absolute abundance of each unique TCRbeta CDR3 rearrangement, sequence reads were collapsed and filtered. For each sample, productive Simpson clonality was calculated by taking the square root of Simpson's diversity index across productive rearrangements. This immuneACCESS table, as held by TCRdb, lists in-frame sequences with V and J called but not all clones. Of the missing ones, under half trace to an unresolved V gene in checked studies; the others have no known cause. V and J calls and clone size come straight from that table; D and trimming were deduced from the DNA. The sample table contains about 240,000 clones; only one count was recorded for more than 70% of them. Of the sample, around 12% falls within the top ten clones.

The collaborating institutions used their own protocols to collect whole blood in K2EDTA tubes. For TCRbeta analysis, collaborators shipped samples in one of three forms: frozen whole blood, isolated PBMCs, or DNA extracted from either of those sample types. Concerning this clone: What this receptor recognizes is not known. Base-call qualities are not available, and no considerably larger clone is one nucleotide away.

As encoded in the germline V gene, CDR1 is KGHSH while CDR2 is LQKENI. V loses 7 bases at its end and J loses 8 bases; junction bases beyond the gene matches: 8. Counted from cysteine to phenylalanine, this CDR3 has 15 amino acids. Only the CDR3 DNA stays, 45 bases, in frame from base 1. Summary of the overall study and its limitations: How much clinical and demographic metadata was included differed by source and by participant, and the metadata was provided uncurated.

The source of this sequence is a man older than 75 with acute or convalescent COVID-19. The specimen sequenced was peripheral blood. This receptor chain uses TRBV18 and TRBJ2-3; 14 bases in the junction line up with TRBD2. Here is the DNA: TGTGCCAGCTTTACCGGGACTAGCGGGAGTGTTACGCAGTATTTT. Its translation reads: CASFTGTSGSVTQYF.